The 18 T cell receptor beta chains presented below share a single source sample, sequenced in a study of T cell repertoires in aging, cancer and after chemotherapy. The template was genomic DNA from peripheral blood, not RNA. TRB rearrangements spanning V, D and J were amplified using mixed TRB-A/B primers. MiXCR was run by TCRdb on the multiplex PCR reads, yielding one entry per CDR3 protein. This table holds around 5,000 distinct CDR3 sequences, under 25% found once. Sequencing input: blood. Receptors originate from a human donor in good health. The donor label of this sample is uncertain.

This clonotype is judged medium-sized. The chain links TRBV19 to TRBJ1-2; no clear D. Between the trimmed V and J ends, which lost 6 bases and 9 bases, there was a span of 11 bases. The CDR3 consists of 11 residues. The germline gives CDR1 LNHDA, CDR2 SQIVND (reference sequence). The CDR3 loop reads CASRTEYRYTF. CDR3 sequence (DNA): TGTGCCAGTAGGACCGAGTATCGCTACACCTTC.

Judged by abundance, this clonotype is medium-sized. The genes are TRBV6-1 and TRBJ1-5; 10 positions agree with TRBD1. After removal of 7 bases from V and 6 bases from J, the junction contained 3 bases not matched to a gene. This CDR3 region has 13 residues. Germline-derived CDR1 and CDR2 are MNHNS and SASEGT. This CDR3 is CASTTGGLQPQHF. For the CDR3, the DNA is TGTGCCAGCACGACAGGGGGCCTTCAGCCCCAGCATTTT.

The chain joins TRBV12-5 to TRBJ1-2; 12 nucleotides line up with TRBD1. The V gene end was trimmed by 3 bases and the J gene end by 4 bases; junction bases not matched to a gene: 6. CDR3 length: 16 residues. CDR1 LGHNT and CDR2 FRNRAP come from the germline V gene. The CDR3 sequence is CASGFRGQGAPYGYTF. The DNA for the CDR3 is TGTGCTAGTGGTTTCAGGGGACAGGGGGCGCCCTATGGCTACACCTTC.

By share, this clonotype counts as medium-sized. V and J are TRBV5-4 and TRBJ2-5; the match to TRBD1 covers 8 bases. This CDR3 is built from 14 residues. V lost 4 bases, J lost 2 bases, and 4 bases stayed unmatched. The germline CDR1 and CDR2 sequences are SGHNT and YYREEE (reference sequence). For the CDR3, the DNA is TGTGCCAGCAGCAATAGGACAGGGCAAGAGACCCAGTACTTC. Translating it yields CASSNRTGQETQYF.

J is TRBJ1-2 and V is TRBV9; D uncertain. Trimming left V 4 bases short and J 1 base short, with 11 bases between. There are 14 residues in the CDR3. Looked up from germline, CDR1 is SGDLS and CDR2 is YYNGEE. The CDR3 sequence is CASSPSTVNYGYTF. CDR3 nucleotide sequence: TGTGCCAGCAGCCCCTCGACGGTTAACTATGGCTACACCTTC.

This CDR3 reads CASSFRQTANTGELFF. The DNA for the CDR3 is TGTGCCAGCAGCTTCCGACAGACGGCGAACACCGGGGAGCTGTTTTTT. The gene calls are TRBV13 and TRBJ2-2; D possibly corresponds to TRBD1 (5 bases). CDR1 and CDR2 from the germline V gene are PRHDT and FYEKMQ (reference sequence). This CDR3 spans 16 amino acids. V shed 3 bases and J shed 0 bases, with 11 bases lying between them.

Regarding this clonotype: This may stem from a read error, because a much larger clone lies one nucleotide away. The V call is TRBV5-6, the J call TRBJ2-3; weak D call: TRBD2 (5 bases). CDR1 and CDR2 from the germline V gene are SGHDT and YYEEEE. This CDR3 has 13 residues. Trimming took 2 bases from V and 3 from J, leaving 7 bases between them. The CDR3: CASSFTGTDTQYF. Here the CDR3 DNA reads TGTGCCAGCAGCTTCACGGGGACAGATACGCAGTATTTT.

With respect to this clonotype: This could be a read error, since a much larger clone is one nucleotide away. The rearrangement uses TRBV6-1 and TRBJ1-4; TRBD1 matches at 8 bases. CDR3 length equals 17 residues. The germline V gene encodes CDR1 MNHNS and CDR2 SASEGT. Trimming cost V 8 bases and J 4 bases; bases outside gene matches: 15. The CDR3 region has the DNA TGTGCCAGCTACAGGGGGTCGGGGTTAATGTATAATGAAAAACTGTTTTTT. Protein: CASYRGSGLMYNEKLFF.

By share of the sample, this clonotype is medium-sized. V and J are TRBV6-2 or TRBV6-3 and TRBJ1-4; D ambiguous. V was clipped by 5 bases and J by 8 bases, with 12 bases between them. The length of the CDR3 is 13 residues. Germline values: CDR1 MNHEY, CDR2 SVGEGT. The CDR3, as DNA: TGTGCCAGCAGTGGAGGGCGCGGGGAAAAACTGTTTTTT. Translation: CASSGGRGEKLFF.

The V and J genes are TRBV7-2 and TRBJ1-5; D is ambiguous. Germline assignment: CDR1 SGHTA and CDR2 FQGNSA. This CDR3 is built from 14 residues. V lost 2 bases and J 11 bases, leaving 16 bases between the germline ends. CDR3 in DNA: TGTGCCAGCAGCTTAAAGTCGTTGGGAGGATCCCAGCATTTT. Protein: CASSLKSLGGSQHF.

This clonotype has a single count. The chain couples TRBV6-5 to TRBJ1-1, with TRBD1 identical over 10 bases. The ends lost 5 bases at V and 1 base at J; junction bases unmatched: 10. CDR1 and CDR2 (germline): MNHEY, SVGAGI. The CDR3 runs 17 residues. In DNA, the CDR3 is TGTGCCAGCAGTCCGGGACAGGGGTCATGGGCGAACACTGAAGCTTTCTTT. Amino acid sequence: CASSPGQGSWANTEAFF.

Judged by abundance, this clonotype is medium-sized (0.01 to 0.1%). At one end, the junction sequence differs from germline, possibly due to a read error. This chain links TRBV27 with TRBJ2-7, with 12 bases matching TRBD2. Germline V gene data show CDR1 as MNHEY and CDR2 as SMNVEV (reference sequence). CDR3 length: 17 residues. CDR3 DNA: TGTGCCAGCAGTTTATCGATAATAACTAGCGGGAGGCCATCGGAGAACTTC. Amino acids: CASSLSIITSGRPSENF.

This clonotype ranks as medium-sized. The chain recombines TRBV10-3 with TRBJ1-5; D gene unclear. The V end was cut by 2 bases, the J end by 2 bases, with 19 bases between. The CDR3 totals 18 residues. The germline gives CDR1 ENHRY, CDR2 SYGVKD. The CDR3 region is CAISEGKGSGRGNQPQHF. The DNA of the CDR3 is TGTGCCATCAGTGAGGGTAAGGGAAGCGGACGCGGCAATCAGCCCCAGCATTTT.

This clonotype is labeled medium-sized (0.01 to 0.1%). The genes are TRBV6-2 or TRBV6-3 and TRBJ1-5; D perhaps matches TRBD1 (6 bases). Between the trimmed V and J ends, which lost 6 bases and 6 bases, there was a span of 21 bases. This CDR3 has 16 amino acids. Germline assignment: CDR1 MNHEY and CDR2 SVGEGT. CDR3 protein: CASRQGSLGARQPQHF. DNA of the CDR3: TGTGCCAGCAGGCAAGGGAGCCTGGGGGCCCGTCAGCCCCAGCATTTT.

Concerning this clonotype: One end of the junction does not line up with germline, which may come from a read error. The V gene is TRBV24-1, the J gene TRBJ2-1, with 9 bases identical to TRBD2. CDR3 length equals 15 residues. CDR1 and CDR2 (germline): KGHDR, SFDVKD. As DNA, the CDR3 is TGTGCCACCAGTGAGCGGGGGGGCCCCGCCAATAAGCAGTTCTTC. Amino acids: CATSERGGPANKQFF.

V is TRBV20-1 and J is TRBJ2-3; D gene uncertain. Germline loops: CDR1 DFQATT, CDR2 SNEGSKA (reference sequence). Trimming took off 5 bases at V and 5 bases at J, with 11 bases between the two ends. The CDR3 has 12 residues. CDR3 in DNA: TGCAGTGCTCCCCCCCCACTAGATACGCAGTATTTT. Translating it yields CSAPPPLDTQYF.

Sample share makes this clonotype medium-sized. The chain employs TRBV30 and TRBJ1-2; TRBD1 is a possible D gene (6 bases). Germline V gene lookup returns CDR1 GTSNPN and CDR2 SVGIG (reference sequence). The CDR3 has 13 amino acids. Trimming took off 1 base at V and 2 bases at J, with 8 bases between the two ends. DNA for the CDR3: TGTGCCTGGAGTGAGGGGGGAAACTATGGCTACACCTTC. Protein sequence: CAWSEGGNYGYTF.

This clonotype was observed a handful of times. The gene calls are TRBV20-1 and TRBJ2-3; TRBD2 agrees at 10 bases. J lost 4 bases, V lost 0 bases, and 4 bases had no gene match. Germline V gene data show CDR1 as DFQATT and CDR2 as SNEGSKA (reference sequence). The CDR3 consists of 15 residues. CDR3 bases: TGCAGTGCTAGAGAACTAGCGGGGATTTCAGATACGCAGTATTTT. Its translation: CSARELAGISDTQYF.